This T cell receptor (beta chain) was recorded in a study of blood T cell repertoires in COVID-19. About the research overall: Spain, Italy and the United States supplied samples that represented acute and convalescent COVID-19.

Assay used: immunoSEQ multiplex PCR; TCRdb lists only in-frame clones, some missing. The sample holds around 140,000 clones; approximately 84% are singletons and the top ten take about 1.3%. CDR3 length equals 13 residues. CDR1 and CDR2 from the germline V gene are SGHNT and YYREEE (reference sequence). V lost 0 bases and J 6 bases, leaving 7 bases between the germline ends. The sequenced sample consisted of peripheral blood. V and J are TRBV5-4 and TRBJ2-1; maybe TRBD2 (6 bases). This TCR derives from a man aged 55 to 70 with acute or convalescent COVID-19. CDR3 region: CASSLATSNEQFF. CDR3 in DNA: TGTGCCAGCAGCTTGGCGACTAGCAATGAGCAGTTCTTC.